These 15 T cell receptor beta chains were all obtained from the same sample, sequenced in a study of OX40 agonist ivuxolimab in advanced cancers. Assay: immunoSEQ multiplex PCR; the TCRdb copy retains only in-frame clones and omits some. The sample has about 60,000 clones; 86% are singletons. The sequences come from CD4+ or CD8+ T cells sorted from blood, collected in a trial of the OX40 agonist ivuxolimab. The receptors come from an adult with an advanced solid tumor such as melanoma, head and neck, liver or kidney cancer.

The chain couples TRBV5-1 to TRBJ2-1; 9 positions agree with TRBD2. Germline V gives CDR1 SGHRS, CDR2 YFSETQ. With 0 bases clipped from V and 6 bases from J, the junction kept 7 bases outside the gene matches. There are 16 residues in the CDR3. In DNA form, the CDR3 reads TGCGCCAGCAGCTTGGTTAGCGGGAGAAGGAGCAATGAGCAGTTCTTC. Translating it yields CASSLVSGRRSNEQFF.

This sequence joins TRBV5-1 and TRBJ2-7; 8 nucleotides match TRBD1. The V segment lost 2 bases and the J segment 0 bases; nucleotides outside the gene matches: 4. CDR1 is SGHRS, CDR2 YFSETQ, per germline. The CDR3 is 15 amino acids. CDR3 sequence reads: CASSLGQGGSYEQYF. Here the CDR3 DNA reads TGCGCCAGCAGCTTAGGACAGGGAGGCTCCTACGAGCAGTACTTC.

This chain uses TRBV28 with TRBJ2-5, with D possibly TRBD1 on 5 matching bases. The CDR3 consists of 13 residues. V was trimmed by 7 bases and J by 2 bases, leaving 11 bases between them. Germline CDR1 is MDHEN and CDR2 is SYDVKM. The CDR3 DNA follows: TGTGCCAGCAACGTGGCAGGGCAAGAGACCCAGTACTTC. Protein product: CASNVAGQETQYF.

This chain joins TRBV6-1 and TRBJ2-7; D uncertain. Germline V gives CDR1 MNHNS, CDR2 SASEGT. The ends were cut back, 6 bases at V and 5 bases at J, with 8 bases in the middle. The CDR3 is 11 residues long. CDR3 residues: CASSQSHEQYF. Written as DNA, the CDR3 is TGTGCCAGCAGCCAGTCCCACGAGCAGTACTTC.

The chain has TRBV19 and TRBJ2-2; 7 bases line up with TRBD1. V trimming: 10 bases; J trimming: 3 bases; junction bases outside the gene matches: 11. CDR1 and CDR2 (germline): LNHDA, SQIVND (reference sequence). The CDR3 is made up of 15 amino acids. The CDR3 region is CATPSRDSHTGELFF. CDR3 DNA sequence: TGTGCCACCCCGAGCCGGGACAGCCACACCGGGGAGCTGTTTTTT.

This chain joins TRBV9 and TRBJ2-3; the match to TRBD1 covers 9 bases. CDR1 and CDR2 from the germline V gene are SGDLS and YYNGEE. V dropped 4 bases and J dropped 2; count of bases not matched to a gene: 8. The CDR3 extends over 16 amino acids. CDR3 loop: CASSPGTGLDTDTQYF. For the CDR3, the DNA is TGTGCCAGCAGCCCCGGGACAGGGCTTGACACAGATACGCAGTATTTT.

J is TRBJ1-4 and V is TRBV18; 11 positions agree with TRBD1. CDR1 is KGHSH, CDR2 LQKENI, per germline. The V segment lost 4 bases and the J segment 7 bases; nucleotides outside the gene matches: 2. The CDR3 length is 14 residues. Here the CDR3 reads CASSLGTGGEKLFF. The CDR3 DNA sequence: TGTGCCAGCTCACTCGGGACAGGGGGTGAAAAACTGTTTTTT.

The chain is built from TRBV2 and TRBJ2-1, with 9 bases that match TRBD1. The CDR3 totals 15 residues. Germline lookup yields CDR1 SNHLY and CDR2 FYNNEI. V lost 5 bases to trimming and J lost 4 bases; unmatched junction nucleotides: 6. CDR3 region: CASSRDRGKYNEQFF. CDR3 nucleotide sequence: TGTGCCAGCAGTCGTGACAGGGGGAAGTACAATGAGCAGTTCTTC.

This sequence joins TRBV27 and TRBJ2-1, with 10 bases identical to TRBD2. V gave up 5 bases and J gave up 0 bases; unmatched junction bases: 10. This CDR3 is built from 18 residues. CDR1 is MNHEY, CDR2 SMNVEV, per germline (reference sequence). The CDR3 here is CASSPREAGGISYNEQFF. CDR3 in DNA: TGTGCCAGCAGTCCCCGGGAAGCGGGGGGGATCTCCTACAATGAGCAGTTCTTC.

This clone was counted only a few times. The V and J genes are TRBV29-1 and TRBJ2-7; TRBD1 matches 8 bases. The J segment lost 7 bases and the V segment lost 4 bases, leaving 12 bases of the junction unmatched. The germline gives CDR1 SQVTM, CDR2 ANQGSEA. CDR3 length equals 14 residues. For the CDR3, the DNA is TGCAGCGTTGGACTCAGGACAGGGCCTGGAGAGCAGTACTTC. Translation: CSVGLRTGPGEQYF.

This chain links TRBV28 with TRBJ2-3; D not resolved. Deletions cut 2 bases from V and 0 bases from J, with 9 bases between. This CDR3 comprises 15 residues. CDR1 and CDR2 from the germline V gene are MDHEN and SYDVKM. The chain's CDR3 is CASSLLGWSTDTQYF. The CDR3 coding sequence is TGTGCCAGCAGTTTACTTGGGTGGAGCACAGATACGCAGTATTTT.

The rearrangement links TRBV19 to TRBJ2-5; 12 bases line up with TRBD2. In germline, CDR1 is LNHDA, CDR2 SQIVND (reference sequence). The CDR3 is 15 residues long. V was clipped by 5 bases and J by 7 bases; unmatched bases: 8. The CDR3 DNA sequence: TGTGCCAGTAGTCCCAGGACTAGCGGGACCCGGACCCAGTACTTC. Amino acids: CASSPRTSGTRTQYF. Complete variable domain (other parts from reference TRBV19 and TRBJ2-5): DGGITQSPKYLFRKEGQNVTLSCEQNLNHDAMYWYRQDPGQGLRLIYYSQIVNDFQKGDIAEGYSVSREKKESFPLTVTSAQKNPTAFYLCASSPRTSGTRTQYFGPGTRLLVL.

The chain links TRBV2 to TRBJ2-1; 12 bases map to TRBD2. The ends lost 10 bases at V and 9 bases at J; junction bases unmatched: 10. The CDR3 sequence is 14 residues long. CDR1 and CDR2 (germline): SNHLY, FYNNEI. The CDR3 DNA reads TGTGCCACCGCCCCTAGCGGGGGGGCCGGTGAGCAGTTCTTC. This sequence encodes CATAPSGGAGEQFF. The entire variable domain, with the rest obtained from reference TRBV2 and TRBJ2-1, is as follows: EPEVTQTPSHQVTQMGQEVILRCVPISNHLYFYWYRQILGQKVEFLVSFYNNEISEKSEIFDDQFSVERPDGSNFTLKIRSTKLEDSAMYFCATAPSGGAGEQFFGPGTRLTVL.

The CDR3 loop reads CASRTGTVNNEKLFF. In DNA, the CDR3 is TGTGCCAGCCGTACTGGGACGGTAAATAATGAAAAACTGTTTTTT. V usage is TRBV19 and J usage is TRBJ1-4; perhaps TRBD1 as D (5 bases). Germline loops: CDR1 LNHDA, CDR2 SQIVND (reference sequence). Trimming removed 9 bases at V and 4 bases at J, with 18 bases between. CDR3 length: 15 amino acids.

The chain couples TRBV28 to TRBJ1-5; 7 nucleotides match TRBD1. Unmatched junction bases numbered 5, after V lost 2 bases and J lost 1 base. The CDR3 runs to 16 residues. CDR1 is MDHEN and CDR2 is SYDVKM in the germline V gene. CDR3 DNA sequence: TGTGCCAGCAGTTTAGCCGACAGGGTGAGCAATCAGCCCCAGCATTTT. Protein: CASSLADRVSNQPQHF.